The clone carrying this TCR beta chain was detected ten times or more. Germline V gene data show CDR1 as SGHNT and CDR2 as YYREEE (reference sequence). V dropped 4 bases and J dropped 9; count of bases not matched to a gene: 7. The CDR3 spans 12 residues. Treatment meaning: oral pan-JAK inhibitor, 5-10 mg twice daily. cDNA reverse transcribed from extracted RNA served as the sequencing template. TCRdb's copy holds only in-frame clones and misses some; the assay was immunoSEQ multiplex PCR. The repertoire holds about 260,000 clones, with 60% as singletons. The source of the sample is a study of CD8+ T cells in alopecia areata.

The sequence came from a human donor with alopecia areata. The sequenced sample was CD4+ T cells sorted from blood, obtained between weeks 51 and 52, from a patient treated with tofacitinib. This rearrangement joins TRBV5-4 to TRBJ2-7, with TRBD1 matching 7 bases. CDR3 in DNA: TGTGCCAGCAGCCAGACAGGGAAAAGGCAGTACTTC. It encodes CASSQTGKRQYF.